These 5 T cell receptor beta chains were sequenced from one sample in a study of control samples from healthy donors and cancer patients. Profiling relied on immunoSEQ multiplex PCR, and the TCRdb table lists in-frame clones only, not all of them. Here the sample spans about 34,000 clones, roughly nine tenths being singletons. The material sequenced was PBMCs. The receptors here all came from a woman aged 40 to 50 with lung cancer.

This sequence joins TRBV5-4 and TRBJ2-1; 13 bases are a match to TRBD2. The CDR3 contains 17 residues. Germline CDR1 is SGHNT and CDR2 is YYREEE (reference sequence). Trimming removed 4 bases from V and 0 bases from J; junction bases left unmatched: 4. The chain's CDR3 is CASSTTSGGVSYNEQFF. The CDR3 DNA is TGTGCCAGCAGCACTACTAGCGGGGGGGTCTCCTACAATGAGCAGTTCTTC.

The chain has TRBV3-1 (or the pseudogene TRBV3-2) and TRBJ2-4; TRBD2 aligns across 7 bases. Trimming removed 4 bases from V and 3 bases from J; junction bases left unmatched: 15. Germline V gene sequence: CDR1 LGHDT, CDR2 YNNKEL (reference sequence). The CDR3 covers 18 residues. CDR3 sequence (DNA): TGTGCCAGCAGCCCCTCGGGGCTAGCGCCGGGGGGCAAAAACATTCAGTACTTC. Amino acid sequence: CASSPSGLAPGGKNIQYF.

The chain has TRBV6-1 and TRBJ1-1; TRBD1 matches 7 bases. The CDR3 runs 13 residues. The ends lost 0 bases at V and 10 bases at J; junction bases unmatched: 5. Germline lookup yields CDR1 MNHNS and CDR2 SASEGT. The chain's CDR3 is CASSEARTGRAFF. DNA of the CDR3: TGTGCCAGCAGTGAAGCCCGGACAGGTAGAGCTTTCTTT.

The chain recombines TRBV5-4 with TRBJ2-6; 8 positions agree with TRBD2. The CDR3 length is 17 residues. Germline lookup yields CDR1 SGHNT and CDR2 YYREEE (reference sequence). Trimming cost V 3 bases and J 0 bases; bases outside gene matches: 5. CDR3 loop: CASSSGLAFSGANVLTF. CDR3 sequence (DNA): TGTGCCAGCAGCTCCGGACTAGCCTTCTCTGGGGCCAACGTCCTGACTTTC.

The chain combines TRBV9 with TRBJ1-1; D not resolved. Per the germline V gene, CDR1 is SGDLS and CDR2 is YYNGEE. This CDR3 is built from 14 residues. V shed 4 bases and J shed 1 base, with 11 bases lying between them. The CDR3 sequence: CASSPHPGNTEAFF. The CDR3 DNA reads as TGTGCCAGCAGCCCTCACCCCGGGAACACTGAAGCTTTCTTT.